The 28 T cell receptor beta chains below were found in one sample sequenced in a study of beta chain features in type 1 diabetes. Antigens for these TCRs are unknown. Study-wide findings and caveats: Type 1 diabetes patients showed a moderate but significant shortening of TCRB CDR3s in all four CD4+ subsets.

TCRB transcripts that were expressed got sequenced, as all of the isolated RNA had been reverse transcribed. Clones were read by immunoSEQ multiplex PCR, and TCRdb kept only the in-frame ones, dropping some. This sample yields about 660,000 clones, of which roughly an eighth are seen a single time; around 0.04% belongs to the top ten. The sequenced sample consisted of naive CD4+ T cells from blood. The receptor source for this set is a young man with type 1 diabetes.

This chain joins TRBV9 and TRBJ2-3; a possible D gene is TRBD2 (6 bases). Germline CDR1 reads SGDLS; CDR2 reads YYNGEE. The CDR3 contains 16 residues. V was clipped by 1 base and J by 2 bases, with 14 bases between them. The CDR3: CASSVRGTTYTDTQYF. For the CDR3, the DNA is TGTGCCAGCAGCGTACGGGGGACCACATACACAGATACGCAGTATTTT.

This clone was observed a few times. This rearrangement joins TRBV27 to TRBJ2-5, with D possibly matching TRBD2 (5 bases). The V gene lost 6 bases and the J gene lost 5 bases, with 25 bases spanning the gap. Germline CDR1 and CDR2: MNHEY and SMNVEV (reference sequence). The CDR3 runs to 17 residues. CDR3 amino acids: CASSRKTLRTPRETQYF. In nucleotides, the CDR3 is TGTGCCAGCAGCAGAAAAACCCTTCGGACTCCGAGGGAGACCCAGTACTTC.

Only a few counts were recorded for this clone. The genes are TRBV5-1 and TRBJ1-2; no firm D call. V was shortened by 0 bases and J by 3 bases, with 9 bases between the two germline ends. The CDR3 runs 14 residues. Per the germline V gene, CDR1 is SGHRS and CDR2 is YFSETQ. This CDR3 reads CASSLDGFDYGYTF. CDR3 bases: TGCGCCAGCAGCTTGGACGGGTTTGACTATGGCTACACCTTC.

This clone has a handful of counts. The rearrangement uses TRBV25-1 and TRBJ1-1; D possibly corresponds to TRBD1 (6 bases). The germline V gene encodes CDR1 MGHDK and CDR2 SYGVNS. Deletions cut 0 bases from V and 1 base from J, with 9 bases between. This CDR3 is 15 amino acids long. The CDR3 DNA sequence: TGTGCCAGCAGTGAATACCAACAGGGGAACACTGAAGCTTTCTTT. As protein: CASSEYQQGNTEAFF. Using reference TRBV25-1 and TRBJ1-1 for the parts outside the CDR3, the full variable domain is EADIYQTPRYLVIGTGKKITLECSQTMGHDKMYWYQQDPGMELHLIHYSYGVNSTEKGDLSSESTVSRIRTEHFPLTLESARPSHTSQYLCASSEYQQGNTEAFFGQGTRLTVV.

The rearrangement joins TRBV6-5 to TRBJ2-7, with 11 bases that match TRBD2. The CDR3 extends over 15 amino acids. Germline CDR1 and CDR2: MNHEY and SVGAGI. Trimming cost V 0 bases and J 7 bases; bases outside gene matches: 5. In nucleotides, the CDR3 is TGTGCCAGCAGTTACTCTACTAGCGGGAGTTGGGAGCAGTACTTC. Protein product: CASSYSTSGSWEQYF.

This chain links TRBV29-1 with TRBJ2-7, with TRBD2 as a possible D gene (6 bases). Germline CDR1 SQVTM, CDR2 ANQGSEA. This CDR3 is built from 13 residues. V was trimmed by 6 bases and J by 7 bases, leaving 19 bases between them. The CDR3 DNA follows: TGCAGCGTCGACCTCGGGGGAACGGGGGAGCAGTACTTC. It translates to CSVDLGGTGEQYF.

This clone was detected a few times. This chain joins TRBV6-5 and TRBJ1-1; D remains unclear. There are 13 residues in the CDR3. V was trimmed by 6 bases and J by 2 bases, leaving 10 bases between them. Germline lookup yields CDR1 MNHEY and CDR2 SVGAGI. The CDR3 region has the DNA TGTGCCAGCAGCCGATGGCTAAACACTGAAGCTTTCTTT. This encodes CASSRWLNTEAFF.

This chain uses TRBV25-1 with TRBJ2-1; TRBD2 agrees at 11 bases. The germline V gene encodes CDR1 MGHDK and CDR2 SYGVNS. The CDR3 is made up of 15 amino acids. The V gene end was trimmed by 5 bases and the J gene end by 2 bases; junction bases not matched to a gene: 2. The CDR3 spells CASSPTSGTYNEQFF. In DNA form, the CDR3 reads TGTGCCAGCAGTCCGACTAGCGGGACCTACAATGAGCAGTTCTTC.

J is TRBJ2-3 and V is TRBV30, with D possibly being TRBD1 (6 bases). From germline, CDR1 is GTSNPN and CDR2 SVGIG (reference sequence). V lost 3 bases to trimming and J lost 10 bases, with 17 bases between them. This CDR3 region has 13 residues. For the CDR3, the DNA is TGTGCCTGGAGATCGTCTTACAGGGCGGCGCAGTATTTT. Translation gives CAWRSSYRAAQYF. Together with reference TRBV30 and TRBJ2-3, the CDR3 gives the full variable domain: SQTIHQWPATLVQPVGSPLSLECTVEGTSNPNLYWYRQAAGRGLQLLFYSVGIGQISSEVPQNLSASRPQDRQFILSSKKLLLSDSGFYLCAWRSSYRAAQYFGPGTRLTVL.

This clone was detected only a few times. This chain connects TRBV9 to TRBJ2-5; maybe TRBD1 (5 bases). The V gene lost 4 bases and the J gene lost 0 bases, with 10 bases spanning the gap. The CDR3 is made up of 14 amino acids. Germline loops: CDR1 SGDLS, CDR2 YYNGEE. DNA of the CDR3: TGTGCCAGCAGCCCCCTAGGGGACCAAGAGACCCAGTACTTC. Protein: CASSPLGDQETQYF.

This clone was seen a few times. This chain joins TRBV14 and TRBJ2-7; the match to TRBD2 covers 8 bases. CDR1 is SGHDN, CDR2 FVKESK, per germline. The CDR3 contains 15 residues. Unmatched junction bases numbered 8, after V lost 1 base and J lost 6 bases. The CDR3 DNA reads as TGTGCCAGCAGCCAAGCCAGCGGGAGAGGGTCCGAGCAGTACTTC. Its translation is CASSQASGRGSEQYF.

This clone was found a few times. CDR3 bases: TGCAGCGTTGGATTAGGGGGAAACAATGAGCAGTTCTTC. It translates to CSVGLGGNNEQFF. J is TRBJ2-1 and V is TRBV29-1, with D tentatively TRBD1 (6 bases). V was shortened by 4 bases and J by 5 bases, with 12 bases between the two germline ends. The CDR3 sequence is 13 residues long. Germline CDR1 SQVTM, CDR2 ANQGSEA.

The V call is TRBV7-9, the J call TRBJ1-1, with D hard to call. In germline, CDR1 is SEHNR, CDR2 FQNEAQ (reference sequence). The CDR3 loop spans 13 amino acids. V shed 5 bases and J shed 2 bases, with 9 bases lying between them. The CDR3 coding sequence is TGTGCCAGCAGCGAATATTATAACACTGAAGCTTTCTTT. It translates to CASSEYYNTEAFF.

Only a few counts were recorded for this clone. The rearrangement links TRBV29-1 to TRBJ2-7; TRBD1 matches at 9 bases. V trimming: 5 bases; J trimming: 2 bases; junction bases outside the gene matches: 13. The CDR3 has 16 amino acids. Looked up from germline, CDR1 is SQVTM and CDR2 is ANQGSEA. The DNA for the CDR3 is TGCAGCGTTCGACGACCGGGACAGGGCCCAACCTACGAGCAGTACTTC. Amino acid sequence: CSVRRPGQGPTYEQYF.

This clone occurred a few times. The chain combines TRBV4-3 with TRBJ2-7; D remains ambiguous. The germline V gene encodes CDR1 LGHNA and CDR2 YSLEER. V was clipped by 1 base and J by 3 bases, with 4 bases between them. The CDR3 loop spans 12 amino acids. The CDR3 loop reads CASSQVVYEQYF. The DNA of the CDR3 is TGCGCCAGCAGCCAAGTAGTCTACGAGCAGTACTTC.

J is TRBJ1-2 and V is TRBV5-1; D perhaps matches TRBD1 (5 bases). The CDR3 contains 12 residues. The germline V and J ends were trimmed by 4 bases and 8 bases, with 12 bases remaining between them. Germline CDR1 SGHRS, CDR2 YFSETQ. The CDR3 DNA reads TGCGCCAGCAGCGAACCCACAGGCGGCTACACCTTC. Translated, it gives CASSEPTGGYTF.

This rearrangement joins TRBV5-1 to TRBJ2-2; 10 bases align to TRBD1. Germline lookup yields CDR1 SGHRS and CDR2 YFSETQ. J gave up 6 bases and V 5 bases, and 1 base lay outside the gene matches. The CDR3 has 13 residues. As DNA, the CDR3 is TGCGCCAGCAGTGGGACAGGGGCCGGGGAGCTGTTTTTT. Encoded protein: CASSGTGAGELFF.

A few counts support this clone. The chain recombines TRBV9 with TRBJ1-1, with a tentative D call TRBD1 (6 bases). Per the germline V gene, CDR1 is SGDLS and CDR2 is YYNGEE. The CDR3 is 14 amino acids. Trimming left V 0 bases short and J 8 bases short, with 14 bases between. The CDR3 DNA follows: TGTGCCAGCAGCGTAGGTGAACAGGGCTTAGAAGCTTTCTTT. It codes for CASSVGEQGLEAFF.

This clone showed up just a few times. The chain has TRBV18 and TRBJ2-1; D is unclear. This CDR3 comprises 14 residues. Looked up from germline, CDR1 is KGHSH and CDR2 is LQKENI. The germline V and J ends were trimmed by 3 bases and 3 bases, with 9 bases remaining between them. CDR3: CASSPPSGYNEQFF. CDR3 DNA sequence: TGTGCCAGCTCACCTCCTTCGGGCTACAATGAGCAGTTCTTC.

This clone was picked up a small number of times. The chain links TRBV4-2 to TRBJ2-7, with 8 bases lining up with TRBD2. The CDR3 is made up of 16 amino acids. Germline loops: CDR1 LGHNA, CDR2 YNFKEQ. Unmatched junction bases numbered 8, after V lost 4 bases and J lost 0 bases. CDR3 residues: CASSLRETSDSYEQYF. As DNA, the CDR3 is TGTGCCAGCAGCCTCAGGGAGACTAGCGACTCCTACGAGCAGTACTTC.

This clone was counted only a few times. Additional DNA sequences in this sample encode the identical CDR3. CDR3 DNA: TGTGCCTGGAGTGTTGGGGGGAACAGCAATCAGCCCCAGCATTTT. Translating gives CAWSVGGNSNQPQHF. The chain joins TRBV30 to TRBJ1-5; the D gene is possibly TRBD1 (5 bases). The germline gives CDR1 GTSNPN, CDR2 SVGIG (reference sequence). Trimming took 0 bases from V and 1 from J, leaving 10 bases between them. The length of the CDR3 is 15 residues.

This rearrangement joins TRBV5-4 to TRBJ2-3, with D perhaps matching TRBD2 (5 bases). Trimming left V 10 bases short and J 8 bases short, with 14 bases between. This CDR3 has 11 residues. In germline, CDR1 is SGHNT, CDR2 YYREEE (reference sequence). The CDR3 nucleotides are TGTGCCTGCGGTAGGGAGAGTACGCAGTATTTT. Translated, it gives CACGRESTQYF.

The V call is TRBV29-1, the J call TRBJ2-1; tentatively, D is TRBD1 (7 bases). The CDR3 extends over 14 amino acids. Trimming pared 5 bases from V and 4 bases from J, leaving 15 bases between. In germline, CDR1 is SQVTM, CDR2 ANQGSEA. The CDR3 loop is CSVNIRGVYNEQFF. As DNA, the CDR3 is TGCAGCGTTAATATCAGGGGGGTTTACAATGAGCAGTTCTTC.

This clone has just a few counts. The chain has TRBV19 and TRBJ1-1; D remains ambiguous. This CDR3 region has 13 residues. Between the trimmed V and J ends, which lost 5 bases and 5 bases, there was a span of 12 bases. CDR1 and CDR2 from the germline V gene are LNHDA and SQIVND (reference sequence). CDR3 coding DNA: TGTGCCAGTAGTCCGGACCTTTGGACTGAAGCTTTCTTT. Residues: CASSPDLWTEAFF. The complete variable domain, with remaining parts taken from reference TRBV19 and TRBJ1-1, reads DGGITQSPKYLFRKEGQNVTLSCEQNLNHDAMYWYRQDPGQGLRLIYYSQIVNDFQKGDIAEGYSVSREKKESFPLTVTSAQKNPTAFYLCASSPDLWTEAFFGQGTRLTVV.

The rearrangement joins TRBV29-1 to TRBJ1-2; 7 bases match TRBD1. V gave up 4 bases and J gave up 3 bases; unmatched junction bases: 5. CDR3 length equals 13 residues. Germline CDR1 is SQVTM and CDR2 is ANQGSEA. The CDR3 DNA sequence: TGCAGCGTTGCAGGGGGAACGGACTATGGCTACACCTTC. Translation: CSVAGGTDYGYTF.

The chain joins TRBV4-2 to TRBJ1-1; D is ambiguous. Germline assignment: CDR1 LGHNA and CDR2 YNFKEQ. Trimming shortened V by 0 bases and J by 0 bases, and 8 bases separated the two germline ends. There are 15 residues in the CDR3. The CDR3 is CASSQDAAMNTEAFF. The CDR3 DNA sequence: TGTGCCAGCAGCCAAGATGCGGCGATGAACACTGAAGCTTTCTTT.

The rearrangement joins TRBV4-1 to TRBJ1-1; a possible D gene is TRBD1 (6 bases). V lost 0 bases and J lost 4, with 21 bases in between. CDR1 is MGHRA, CDR2 YSYEKL, per germline. The CDR3 has 18 amino acids. The CDR3 sequence: CASSQEGILLGGPTEAFF. CDR3 nucleotides: TGCGCCAGCAGCCAAGAGGGGATCCTTTTGGGGGGGCCCACTGAAGCTTTCTTT.

This clone was picked up a small number of times. This chain links TRBV7-9 with TRBJ2-7; TRBD1 aligns across 8 bases. Germline CDR1 is SEHNR and CDR2 is FQNEAQ (reference sequence). J lost 2 bases, V lost 7 bases, and 4 bases had no gene match. CDR3 length: 13 residues. In DNA form, the CDR3 reads TGTGCCAGCACCTTGACAGGGGCCTACGAGCAGTACTTC. Translating gives CASTLTGAYEQYF.